This entry is about one T cell receptor beta chain. This sample is part of a study of T cells in Graves' hyperthyroidism and ophthalmopathy. Study at large: Before any treatment, at initial diagnosis, peripheral blood was collected.

Regions amplified from RNA transcripts were the TCR beta CDR3 regions. HTBI primers were employed in a first-round RT-PCR of the TCR CDR3. Each CDR3 protein is one row after TCRdb ran MiXCR on the multiplex PCR reads. The sample carries fewer than 650,000 distinct CDR3 sequences, about 14% recorded once. From germline, CDR1 is SGHVS and CDR2 FQNEAQ. CDR3 length: 14 residues. Between the trimmed V and J ends, which lost 3 bases and 6 bases, there was a span of 11 bases. The receptor was derived from a woman in her 40s with Graves' ophthalmopathy. The V and J genes are TRBV7-8 and TRBJ2-2; no clear D gene. Material: blood. CDR3 nucleotide sequence: TGTGCCAGCAGCTTGACTCCTGTCCCCGGGGAGCTGTTTTTT. This translates into CASSLTPVPGELFF.